The 8 T cell receptor beta chains below were found in one sample sequenced in a study of shared clonotypes between healthy human individuals. Clones were sequenced by immunoSEQ multiplex PCR, and TCRdb holds only the in-frame ones, with some missing. The profile shows 2,500,000 or so clones, over 85% of them singletons. The sequenced sample was naive CD4+ T cells sorted from blood. Regarding subset: CD45RA+ positively selected. Every receptor here comes from a young man in good health.

The J gene is TRBJ2-2, the V gene TRBV6-6, with a tentative D call TRBD2 (5 bases). The CDR3 consists of 14 residues. Between the trimmed V and J ends, which lost 2 bases and 1 base, there was a span of 5 bases. Per the germline V gene, CDR1 is MNHNY and CDR2 is SVGAGI (reference sequence). CDR3 region: CASSYRGNTGELFF. For the CDR3, the DNA is TGTGCCAGCAGTTACCGGGGGAACACCGGGGAGCTGTTTTTT.

This clone was recorded once. This chain uses TRBV11-2 with TRBJ1-5; TRBD1 is a possible D gene (6 bases). The CDR3 covers 18 residues. Per the germline V gene, CDR1 is SGHAT and CDR2 is FQNNGV. Deletions cut 3 bases from V and 1 base from J, with 19 bases between. CDR3 DNA sequence: TGTGCCAGCAGCTTCACGACGGGTTCGGGGGGCAGCAATCAGCCCCAGCATTTT. Translation: CASSFTTGSGGSNQPQHF.

The rearrangement uses TRBV5-1 and TRBJ2-3; a possible D gene is TRBD1 (6 bases). Per germline, CDR1 SGHRS and CDR2 YFSETQ. The CDR3 extends over 14 amino acids. The V end was cut by 4 bases, the J end by 6 bases, with 15 bases between. CDR3 coding DNA: TGCGCCAGCAGCCAGACACAGGGTTCCGATACGCAGTATTTT. Translation: CASSQTQGSDTQYF.

The J gene is TRBJ1-5, the V gene TRBV27; a weak D match, TRBD1 (5 bases). Per the germline V gene, CDR1 is MNHEY and CDR2 is SMNVEV (reference sequence). The CDR3 has 15 amino acids. The ends were cut back, 2 bases at V and 2 bases at J, with 10 bases in the middle. CDR3 nucleotide sequence: TGTGCCAGCAGTTTAGGGGGGAAGGGCAATCAGCCCCAGCATTTT. This sequence encodes CASSLGGKGNQPQHF.

For the CDR3, the DNA is TGTGCCTGGACCCAGAGCACAGATACGCAGTATTTT. It yields the protein CAWTQSTDTQYF. J is TRBJ2-3 and V is TRBV30; D ambiguous. The germline V and J ends were trimmed by 4 bases and 0 bases, with 5 bases remaining between them. The CDR3 runs to 12 residues. Germline V gene lookup returns CDR1 GTSNPN and CDR2 SVGIG (reference sequence).

The chain is built from TRBV10-1 and TRBJ2-7, with D possibly TRBD2 on 5 matching bases. Germline CDR1 and CDR2: WNHNN and SYGVQD (reference sequence). The V and J ends lost 4 bases and 6 bases respectively, with 10 bases between them. The CDR3 is 12 residues long. In nucleotides, the CDR3 is TGCGCCAGCAGTGCGGGTCGGGGCGAGCAGTACTTC. This translates into CASSAGRGEQYF.

Comments on this clone: The same CDR3 can be traced to other DNA sequences in this sample. V usage is TRBV19 and J usage is TRBJ1-2; 7 nucleotides line up with TRBD1. The germline gives CDR1 LNHDA, CDR2 SQIVND (reference sequence). V gave up 2 bases and J gave up 5 bases; unmatched junction bases: 2. The CDR3 length is 13 residues. CDR3 DNA: TGTGCCAGTAGTATACTACAGGGGTATGGCTACACCTTC. Translation: CASSILQGYGYTF. The full variable domain, completed using reference TRBV19 and TRBJ1-2, is DGGITQSPKYLFRKEGQNVTLSCEQNLNHDAMYWYRQDPGQGLRLIYYSQIVNDFQKGDIAEGYSVSREKKESFPLTVTSAQKNPTAFYLCASSILQGYGYTFGSGTRLTVV.

This chain links TRBV5-1 with TRBJ2-5; the D call may be TRBD1 or TRBD2 (5 bases each). The CDR3 is made up of 15 amino acids. Trimming shortened V by 1 base and J by 5 bases, and 15 bases separated the two germline ends. The germline gives CDR1 SGHRS, CDR2 YFSETQ. The CDR3 DNA reads TGCGCCAGCAGCTTGTTTGGGACGCCTGAGGAGACCCAGTACTTC. This encodes CASSLFGTPEETQYF. Together with reference TRBV5-1 and TRBJ2-5, the CDR3 gives the full variable domain: KAGVTQTPRYLIKTRGQQVTLSCSPISGHRSVSWYQQTPGQGLQFLFEYFSETQRNKGNFPGRFSGRQFSNSRSEMNVSTLELGDSALYLCASSLFGTPEETQYFGPGTRLLVL.